The rows below give T cell receptor beta chains drawn from one sample of a study of T-cell memory formation after mild COVID-19. TCRdb called the 5' RACE reads again in MiXCR, with one record for every CDR3 protein. The repertoire holds a few hundred thousand distinct CDR3 sequences, about a sixth seen once, with about 22% in the top ten. Sample: PBMCs or a T cell subset sorted from them (not recorded which). These receptors were taken from a man between 18 and 35 years old who had mild COVID-19 (a few samples of this study predate the infection). Cell type and time point are not known. CDR3s include the opening cysteine and the closing phenylalanine or tryptophan. The D gene is left open where the match is weak. Size is omitted from some rows. Given values are once, few, many or a class for expanded clones.

D	size	V	J	length	CDR3	DNA
TRBD2	-	TRBV9	TRBJ2-1	18	CASSVGLAGGSSYNEQFF	TGTGCCAGCAGCGTAGGGCTAGCGGGGGGGAGCTCCTACAATGAGCAGTTCTTC
-	many	TRBV7-2	TRBJ2-3	14	CASSWDWGTDTQYF	TGTGCCAGCAGCTGGGACTGGGGTACGGATACGCAGTATTTT
-	many	TRBV19	TRBJ2-2	15	CASKMRGTGTGELFF	TGTGCCAGTAAAATGCGGGGCACCGGCACCGGGGAGCTGTTTTTT
TRBD1	few	TRBV7-6	TRBJ2-2	16	CASSPRRGRDTGELFF	TGTGCCAGCAGTCCGCGCAGGGGGCGAGACACCGGGGAGCTGTTTTTT
-	many	TRBV7-2	TRBJ2-3	14	CASSQDSPADTQYF	TGTGCCAGCAGCCAGGACAGTCCCGCGGATACGCAGTATTTT
-	few	TRBV18	TRBJ1-6	16	CASSPPFQGHNSPLHF	TGTGCCAGCTCACCACCGTTCCAGGGACATAATTCACCCCTCCACTTT
TRBD2	-	TRBV7-3	TRBJ2-2	16	CASSLVGAGGTGELFF	TGTGCCAGCAGCTTAGTAGGAGCGGGGGGCACCGGGGAGCTGTTTTTT
-	-	TRBV5-1	TRBJ2-3	16	CASSSSGVMSTDTQYF	TGCGCCAGCAGCTCTTCGGGGGTCATGAGCACAGATACGCAGTATTTT
-	few	TRBV7-9	TRBJ2-1	15	CASSLLLAGVNEQFF	TGTGCCAGCAGCTTACTTCTGGCAGGGGTGAATGAGCAGTTCTTC
TRBD2	-	TRBV7-3	TRBJ2-3	15	CASSRTSGGSDTQYF	TGTGCCAGCAGCCGAACTAGCGGGGGTTCAGATACGCAGTATTTT
TRBD1	-	TRBV7-6	TRBJ2-1	14	CASSSPSGGNEQFF	TGTGCCAGCAGCTCGCCTTCAGGGGGCAATGAGCAGTTCTTC
-	many	TRBV5-1	TRBJ2-3	17	CASSFSPHTSSTDTQYF	TGCGCCAGCAGCTTCTCCCCGCATACCTCTAGCACAGATACGCAGTATTTT
TRBD2	many	TRBV5-1	TRBJ2-3	16	CASSLSTSGGTDTQYF	TGCGCCAGCAGCTTATCGACTAGCGGGGGCACAGATACGCAGTATTTT
-	few	TRBV24-1	TRBJ2-5	14	CATSDRTSSETQYF	TGTGCCACCAGTGACCGAACGAGTAGCGAGACCCAGTACTTC
TRBD1	many	TRBV29-1	TRBJ2-2	13	CSVSTGGAGELFF	TGCAGCGTTTCTACAGGGGGAGCCGGGGAGCTGTTTTTT
-	-	TRBV12-3/TRBV12-4	TRBJ2-7	12	CASSGQFYEQYF	TGTGCCAGCAGTGGGCAGTTCTACGAGCAGTACTTC
-	-	TRBV7-2	TRBJ2-1	15	CASSFGGAPNLQQFF	TGTGCCAGCAGCTTTGGGGGGGCCCCGAATCTTCAGCAGTTCTTC
-	-	TRBV4-3	TRBJ1-2	15	CASSQVTRANYGYTF	TGCGCCAGCAGCCAAGTAACAAGAGCTAACTATGGCTACACCTTC
TRBD1	-	TRBV5-4	TRBJ1-1	14	CASSLYRGLTEAFF	TGTGCCAGCAGCTTGTACAGGGGTCTCACTGAAGCTTTCTTT
-	-	TRBV25-1	TRBJ1-1	13	CASIGTGVPEAFF	TGTGCCAGCATCGGGACGGGGGTCCCTGAAGCTTTCTTT
-	-	TRBV7-2	TRBJ2-5	15	CASSLYPTYQETQYF	TGTGCCAGCAGCTTATATCCCACTTACCAAGAGACCCAGTACTTC
-	many	TRBV4-3	TRBJ2-1	13	CASSQELVNEQFF	TGCGCCAGCAGCCAAGAACTAGTCAATGAGCAGTTCTTC
-	few	TRBV30	TRBJ2-7	12	CAWTLGGGEQYF	TGTGCCTGGACCCTAGGAGGCGGCGAGCAGTACTTC
TRBD1	-	TRBV14	TRBJ2-3	13	CASSQWDRGTQYF	TGTGCCAGCAGCCAGTGGGACAGGGGTACGCAGTATTTT
-	-	TRBV11-2	TRBJ2-7	13	CASSSGPESEQYF	TGTGCCAGCAGCTCCGGACCGGAAAGCGAGCAGTACTTC
-	-	TRBV20-1	TRBJ1-1	15	CSVSRNRPLVTEAFF	TGCAGTGTATCGCGAAACAGACCTTTGGTCACTGAAGCTTTCTTT
-	few	TRBV5-6	TRBJ2-7	13	CASSITGRYEQYF	TGTGCCAGCAGCATTACAGGGAGATACGAGCAGTACTTC
-	few	TRBV7-2	TRBJ2-5	13	CASSWTGGETQYF	TGTGCCAGCAGCTGGACTGGGGGAGAGACCCAGTACTTC
TRBD1	-	TRBV7-2	TRBJ2-6	17	CASSWTGGGSGANVLTF	TGTGCCAGCAGCTGGACAGGGGGAGGCTCTGGGGCCAACGTCCTGACTTTC
TRBD1	-	TRBV5-1	TRBJ2-5	15	CASFLGQGASETQYF	TGCGCCAGTTTTCTGGGACAGGGGGCATCGGAGACCCAGTACTTC
-	few	TRBV18	TRBJ1-2	13	CASSPSGFVGYTF	TGTGCCAGCTCACCATCGGGGTTTGTTGGCTACACCTTC
-	few	TRBV23-1	TRBJ2-7	16	CASSQSSDGFYYEQYF	TGCGCCAGCAGTCAAAGCTCGGACGGATTTTACTACGAGCAGTACTTC
TRBD1	-	TRBV6-2/TRBV6-3	TRBJ2-5	17	CASRQIQGNPDQETQYF	TGTGCCAGCAGACAGATACAGGGGAACCCGGATCAAGAGACCCAGTACTTC
TRBD2	many	TRBV4-2	TRBJ2-5	16	CASSQDGAGVQETQYF	TGTGCCAGCAGCCAAGATGGAGCGGGGGTTCAAGAGACCCAGTACTTC
TRBD2	few	TRBV28	TRBJ2-3	18	CASSLWLAGGTSTDTQYF	TGTGCCAGCAGTTTATGGCTAGCGGGGGGCACTAGCACAGATACGCAGTATTTT
TRBD2	-	TRBV24-1	TRBJ2-3	15	CATRTSGGPGDTQYF	TGTGCCACCAGGACTAGCGGGGGGCCAGGGGATACGCAGTATTTT
-	few	TRBV7-9	TRBJ2-7	16	CASSLEGTPSTYEQYF	TGTGCCAGCAGCTTAGAAGGGACTCCTTCTACCTACGAGCAGTACTTC
-	few	TRBV3-1	TRBJ1-1	14	CASSQQGWVTEAFF	TGTGCCAGCAGCCAGCAGGGGTGGGTCACTGAAGCTTTCTTT
-	few	TRBV20-1	TRBJ2-1	14	CSARPMDYLNEQFF	TGCAGTGCTAGACCCATGGACTACCTTAATGAGCAGTTCTTC
TRBD2	many	TRBV4-3	TRBJ2-7	15	CASSQEASGVSEQYF	TGCGCCAGCAGCCAAGAAGCTAGCGGGGTTTCCGAGCAGTACTTC
TRBD2	-	TRBV2	TRBJ2-1	15	CASSERRGAVDEQFF	TGTGCCAGCAGTGAAAGGCGGGGGGCTGTCGATGAGCAGTTCTTC
-	-	TRBV7-2	TRBJ2-7	14	CASSLADGTYEQYF	TGTGCCAGCAGCTTAGCCGACGGTACCTACGAGCAGTACTTC
-	-	TRBV6-2/TRBV6-3	TRBJ1-1	14	CASSSLRGNTEAFF	TGTGCCAGCAGTTCACTCAGGGGAAACACTGAAGCTTTCTTT
-	-	TRBV24-1	TRBJ1-1	13	CATSEPLGGKTFF	TGTGCCACCAGTGAACCCCTCGGCGGGAAGACTTTCTTT
TRBD1	-	TRBV12-3/TRBV12-4	TRBJ1-4	13	CATYRGSNEKLFF	TGTGCCACGTACAGGGGGAGTAATGAAAAACTGTTTTTT
-	-	TRBV7-9	TRBJ1-1	14	CASSLKLGGTEAFF	TGTGCCAGCAGCTTAAAGTTGGGGGGCACTGAAGCTTTCTTT
-	many	TRBV12-3/TRBV12-4	TRBJ1-6	17	CASSLRFDRSYNSPLHF	TGTGCCAGCAGTTTGCGATTCGACAGATCCTATAATTCACCCCTCCACTTT
-	few	TRBV5-1	TRBJ1-2	13	CASSLGPRAGYTF	TGCGCCAGCAGCTTGGGGCCGCGAGCTGGCTACACCTTC
-	-	TRBV5-1	TRBJ2-5	15	CASRGGTGVQETQYF	TGCGCCAGCAGGGGGGGGACAGGTGTCCAAGAGACCCAGTACTTC
-	few	TRBV30	TRBJ1-2	15	CAWSGQGNAPHGYTF	TGTGCCTGGAGTGGCCAGGGAAACGCCCCACATGGCTACACCTTC
-	few	TRBV2	TRBJ2-2	16	CASSYRGFANTGELFF	TGTGCCAGCAGTTATCGGGGGTTCGCGAACACCGGGGAGCTGTTTTTT